These T cell receptor beta chains were read from a single sample in a study of cytomegalovirus exposure and HLA in healthy donors. The method was immunoSEQ multiplex PCR; TCRdb's version includes in-frame clones alone and lacks a portion of them. Of about 140,000 clones detected, over 60% appear once; the ten largest clones hold approximately 1.6%. Sequenced material: PBMCs. The origin of the receptors is a woman in her forties in good health and CMV-seronegative. CDR3s include the opening cysteine and the closing phenylalanine or tryptophan. A D gene is named only where the DNA matches it firmly.

v_gene,d_gene,j_gene,CDR3aa
TRBV7-8,TRBD1,TRBJ2-7,CASSLHRGTGVFYEQYF
TRBV30,-,TRBJ2-7,CAWIPGSGYEQYF
TRBV7-9,-,TRBJ2-3,CASSLVDFHTDTQYF
TRBV7-9,TRBD1,TRBJ2-7,CASSSPVGQGMNEQYF
TRBV7-6,-,TRBJ2-1,CASSLVPGEGYNEQFF
TRBV30,-,TRBJ2-2,CAWSAGTLNTGELFF
TRBV5-1,-,TRBJ1-2,CASSPQVAAGEAIGYTF
TRBV7-9,TRBD1,TRBJ1-2,CASSNRGGYGYTF
TRBV4-2,TRBD1,TRBJ1-2,CASSQDEAGGRGYTF
TRBV19,TRBD1,TRBJ2-5,CASTNTGTGGETQYF
TRBV13,-,TRBJ2-5,CASSPGREETQYF
TRBV30,TRBD2,TRBJ2-5,CAWSRRGGLKTQYF
TRBV5-6,-,TRBJ2-1,CASSLDRGYNEQFF
TRBV19,-,TRBJ2-1,CASSIARGSFTTRDISYNEQFF
TRBV6-1,TRBD2,TRBJ2-7,CASSGGGGGGAYEQYF
TRBV10-3,TRBD1,TRBJ1-5,CAISESKGAYGNQPQHF
TRBV18,TRBD2,TRBJ2-1,CASSSISGTSGRGHEQFF
TRBV28,TRBD1,TRBJ1-2,CASSRSTGEAYGYTF
TRBV10-2,-,TRBJ1-1,CASSPGGARYTEAFF
TRBV28,-,TRBJ2-1,CASSLPQDYNEQFF
TRBV5-1,-,TRBJ1-2,CASSLNVGGQGGYTF
TRBV30,-,TRBJ2-1,CAWRSLAGVEQFF
TRBV5-1,-,TRBJ1-2,CASSTRDGYTF
TRBV5-6,-,TRBJ2-2,CASSFPANTGELFF
TRBV5-4,-,TRBJ1-1,CASSLAAAGLGTEAFF
TRBV5-6,TRBD2,TRBJ2-7,CASSSLVVLAGGKSYEQYF
TRBV18,-,TRBJ2-1,CASSPMTGVYNEQFF
TRBV2,-,TRBJ2-5,CASSESRRGQETQYF
TRBV28,-,TRBJ2-3,CASSSEDWGGTDTQYF
TRBV6-5,-,TRBJ1-2,CASNSGDGYGYTF
TRBV6-5,-,TRBJ2-1,CASSYSVGRGNEQFF
TRBV9,TRBD2,TRBJ2-1,CASMASGSGYNEQFF
TRBV7-6,-,TRBJ2-7,CASSLGVSDTWSYEQYF